These 10 T cell receptor beta chains were sequenced from one sample in a study of cytomegalovirus exposure and HLA in healthy donors. This PCR relied on a set of 60 Vbeta primers and 13 Jbeta primers. Libraries were prepared by immunoSEQ multiplex PCR; TCRdb keeps only in-frame clonotypes and omits some of them. The table records over 85,000 clones, 79% of them present only once. The material sequenced was PBMCs. The receptors were sampled from a woman aged 40 to 55 in good health and CMV-seronegative.

This chain joins TRBV6-6 and TRBJ2-5; D is perhaps TRBD2 (6 bases). Judging by the DNA end, TRBJ2-7 fits better; the J call may be wrong. The germline V gene encodes CDR1 MNHNY and CDR2 SVGAGI (reference sequence). This CDR3 has 11 amino acids. CDR3 sequence: CASRREYEQYF. CDR3 coding DNA: TGTGCCAGCAGACGGGAGTACGAGCAGTACTTC.

CDR3 in amino acids: CASSPNSNYGYTF. For the CDR3, the DNA is TGTGCCAGCAGCCCCAATTCTAACTATGGCTACACCTTC. The chain joins TRBV6-5 to TRBJ1-2; D gene unclear. The V gene's germline CDR1 is MNHEY and CDR2 SVGAGI. V gave up 6 bases and J gave up 0 bases, with 8 bases separating them. The CDR3 contains 13 residues.

The rearrangement uses TRBV2 and TRBJ2-7; 7 bases fit TRBD1. Germline V gene lookup returns CDR1 SNHLY and CDR2 FYNNEI. Trimming at V came to 1 base and at J to 1 base, leaving 7 bases not matched to a gene. The CDR3 totals 16 residues. DNA of the CDR3: TGTGCCAGCAGTGAAGAAGCGGCAGGGGGATCCTACGAGCAGTACTTC. It specifies CASSEEAAGGSYEQYF.

This rearrangement joins TRBV30 to TRBJ1-1, with no clear D. V was shortened by 3 bases and J by 10 bases, with 12 bases between the two germline ends. Per germline, CDR1 GTSNPN and CDR2 SVGIG (reference sequence). The CDR3 contains 11 residues. In nucleotides, the CDR3 is TGTGCCTGGAGCGGGGAGAGCAGAGCTTTCTTT. The encoded protein is CAWSGESRAFF.

Concerning this clone: One end of the junction does not line up with germline, which may come from a read error. The J gene is TRBJ1-2, the V gene TRBV19; D not certain. The CDR3 sequence is 15 residues long. Germline assignment: CDR1 LNHDA and CDR2 SQIVND (reference sequence). The CDR3 DNA reads TGTGCCAGTAGTATATCCGGGTACGGGTACTATGGCTACCCCTTC. This gives the protein CASSISGYGYYGYPF.

This chain connects TRBV30 to TRBJ2-7; no clear D. The CDR3 is 13 residues long. Germline V lookup: CDR1 GTSNPN, CDR2 SVGIG (reference sequence). V lost 3 bases and J lost 2, with 11 bases in between. The CDR3 DNA is TGTGCCTGGAGGCCCGCAGGCCCCTACGAGCAGTACTTC. As protein: CAWRPAGPYEQYF.

The V call is TRBV6-4, the J call TRBJ1-3; D remains unclear. Germline V CDR1 and CDR2: MRHNA, SNTAGT. V was trimmed by 6 bases and J by 9 bases, leaving 12 bases between them. This CDR3 spans 12 amino acids. CDR3 in DNA: TGTGCCAGCAGCGACAACCCGGGCACCATATATTTT. Protein product: CASSDNPGTIYF.

This clone was seen only a few times. The CDR3 sequence: CASSIHRDWGYNQPQHF. As DNA, the CDR3 is TGTGCCAGTAGTATACACCGGGATTGGGGTTACAATCAGCCCCAGCATTTT. The chain uses TRBV19 and TRBJ1-5; D ambiguous. V was trimmed by 2 bases and J by 3 bases, leaving 17 bases between them. Germline lookup yields CDR1 LNHDA and CDR2 SQIVND (reference sequence). This CDR3 contains 17 residues.

The chain links TRBV6-1 to TRBJ1-2; 7 positions agree with TRBD1. The trim removed 6 bases at V and 0 bases at J, leaving 4 bases unmatched. The CDR3 loop spans 14 amino acids. Germline CDR1 reads MNHNS; CDR2 reads SASEGT. The CDR3, as DNA: TGTGCCAGCAGAGAGGGGGCAACTAACTATGGCTACACCTTC. Amino acids: CASREGATNYGYTF.

This chain joins TRBV7-9 and TRBJ1-5; maybe TRBD1 (6 bases). CDR1 and CDR2 (germline): SEHNR, FQNEAQ (reference sequence). The V end lost 1 base, the J end lost 6 bases, and 13 bases lay between the germline ends. This CDR3 spans 15 amino acids. The CDR3 is CASSLEGTYGQPQHF. The CDR3 nucleotides are TGTGCCAGCAGCTTAGAAGGGACATACGGTCAGCCCCAGCATTTT.